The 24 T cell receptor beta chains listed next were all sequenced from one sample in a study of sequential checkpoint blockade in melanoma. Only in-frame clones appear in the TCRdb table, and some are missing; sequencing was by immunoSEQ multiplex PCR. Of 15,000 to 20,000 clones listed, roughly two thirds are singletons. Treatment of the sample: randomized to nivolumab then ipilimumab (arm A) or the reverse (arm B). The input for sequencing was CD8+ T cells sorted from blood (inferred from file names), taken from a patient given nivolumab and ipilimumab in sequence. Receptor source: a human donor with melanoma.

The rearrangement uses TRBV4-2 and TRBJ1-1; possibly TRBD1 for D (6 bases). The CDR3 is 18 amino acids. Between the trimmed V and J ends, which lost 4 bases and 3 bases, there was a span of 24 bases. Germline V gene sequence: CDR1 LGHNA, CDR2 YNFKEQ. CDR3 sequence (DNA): TGTGCCAGCAGCCCAATCCTTGGACAGACCATAGGTCACACTGAAGCTTTCTTT. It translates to CASSPILGQTIGHTEAFF.

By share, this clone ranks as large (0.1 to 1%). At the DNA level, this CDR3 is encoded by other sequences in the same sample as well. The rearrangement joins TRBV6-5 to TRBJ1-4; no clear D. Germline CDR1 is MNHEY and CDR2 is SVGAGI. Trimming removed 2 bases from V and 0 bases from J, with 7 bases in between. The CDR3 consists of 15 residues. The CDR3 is CASSYEGATNEKLFF. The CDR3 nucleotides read TGTGCCAGCAGTTACGAGGGCGCAACTAATGAAAAACTGTTTTTT.

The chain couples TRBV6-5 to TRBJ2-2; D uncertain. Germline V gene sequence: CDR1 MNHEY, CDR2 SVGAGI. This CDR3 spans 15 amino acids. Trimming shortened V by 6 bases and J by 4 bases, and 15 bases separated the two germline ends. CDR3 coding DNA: TGTGCCAGCAGCCTATCCGGTTCTGGCACCGGGGAGCTGTTTTTT. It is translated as CASSLSGSGTGELFF.

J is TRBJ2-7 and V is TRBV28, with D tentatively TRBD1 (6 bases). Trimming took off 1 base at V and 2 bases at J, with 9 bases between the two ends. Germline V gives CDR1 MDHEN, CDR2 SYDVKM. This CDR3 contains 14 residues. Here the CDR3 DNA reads TGTGCCAGCAGTTTATTGGGGGACACCTACGAGCAGTACTTC. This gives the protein CASSLLGDTYEQYF. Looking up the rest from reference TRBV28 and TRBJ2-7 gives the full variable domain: DVKVTQSSRYLVKRTGEKVFLECVQDMDHENMFWYRQDPGLGLRLIYFSYDVKMKEKGDIPEGYSVSREKKERFSLILESASTNQTSMYLCASSLLGDTYEQYFGPGTRLTVT.

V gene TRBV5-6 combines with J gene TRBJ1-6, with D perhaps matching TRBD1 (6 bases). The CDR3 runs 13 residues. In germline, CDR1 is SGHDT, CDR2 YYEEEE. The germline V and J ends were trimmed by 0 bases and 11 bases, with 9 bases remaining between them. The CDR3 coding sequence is TGTGCCAGCAGCTTGGACAGGGCGACACCCCTCCACTTT. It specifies CASSLDRATPLHF.

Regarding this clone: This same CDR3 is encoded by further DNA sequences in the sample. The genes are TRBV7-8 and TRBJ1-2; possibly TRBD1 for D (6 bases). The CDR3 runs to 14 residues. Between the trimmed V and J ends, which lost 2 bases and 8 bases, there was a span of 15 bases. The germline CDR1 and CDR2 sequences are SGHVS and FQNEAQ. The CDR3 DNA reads TGTGCCAGCAGCTTAACCAACAGGGCAGGCGGCTACACCTTC. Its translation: CASSLTNRAGGYTF.

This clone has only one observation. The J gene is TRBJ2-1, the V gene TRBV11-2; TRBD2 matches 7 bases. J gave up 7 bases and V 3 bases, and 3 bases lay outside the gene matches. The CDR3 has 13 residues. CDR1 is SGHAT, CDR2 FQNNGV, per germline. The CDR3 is CASSFGGGNEQFF. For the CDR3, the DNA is TGTGCCAGCAGCTTTGGGGGGGGAAATGAGCAGTTCTTC.

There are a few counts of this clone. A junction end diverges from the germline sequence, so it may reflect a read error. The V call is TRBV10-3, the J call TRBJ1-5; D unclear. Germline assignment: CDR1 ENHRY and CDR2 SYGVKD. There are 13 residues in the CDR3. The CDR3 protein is CASSLYSNQPQHF. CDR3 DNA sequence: TGTGCCAGCAGTCTATATAGCAATCAGCCCCAGCATTTT.

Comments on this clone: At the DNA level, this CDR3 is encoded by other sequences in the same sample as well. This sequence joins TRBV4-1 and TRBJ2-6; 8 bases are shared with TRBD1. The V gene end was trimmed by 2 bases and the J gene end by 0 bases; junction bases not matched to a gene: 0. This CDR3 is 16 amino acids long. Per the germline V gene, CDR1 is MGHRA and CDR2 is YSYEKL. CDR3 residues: CASSQTGGSGANVLTF. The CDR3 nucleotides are TGCGCCAGCAGCCAAACAGGGGGCTCTGGGGCCAACGTCCTGACTTTC.

The chain's CDR3 is CASSLAAGTQETQYF. In DNA form, the CDR3 reads TGTGCCAGCAGCTTAGCGGCGGGCACTCAGGAGACCCAGTACTTC. This chain joins TRBV13 and TRBJ2-5; perhaps TRBD2 as D (5 bases). There are 15 residues in the CDR3. Germline CDR1 reads PRHDT; CDR2 reads FYEKMQ (reference sequence). V lost 1 base and J 5 bases, leaving 14 bases between the germline ends.

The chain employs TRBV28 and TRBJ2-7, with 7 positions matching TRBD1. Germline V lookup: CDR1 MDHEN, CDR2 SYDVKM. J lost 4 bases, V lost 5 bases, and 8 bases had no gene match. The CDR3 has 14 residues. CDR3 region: CASSRQGFPYEQYF. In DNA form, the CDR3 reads TGTGCCAGCAGTAGACAGGGATTTCCGTACGAGCAGTACTTC.

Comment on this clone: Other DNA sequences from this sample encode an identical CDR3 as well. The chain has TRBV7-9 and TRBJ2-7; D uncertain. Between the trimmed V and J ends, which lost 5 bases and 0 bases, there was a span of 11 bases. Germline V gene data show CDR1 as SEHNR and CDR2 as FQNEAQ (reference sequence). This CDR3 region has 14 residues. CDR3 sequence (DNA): TGTGCCAGCAGCCCCCCTGGCAGCTCCTACGAGCAGTACTTC. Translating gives CASSPPGSSYEQYF.

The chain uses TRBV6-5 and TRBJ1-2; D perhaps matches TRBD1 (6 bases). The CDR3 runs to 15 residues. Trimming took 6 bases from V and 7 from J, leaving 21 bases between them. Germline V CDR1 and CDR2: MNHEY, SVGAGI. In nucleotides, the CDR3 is TGTGCCAGCAGCCTCCGGAGGGGGGGCGGACGTGGCTACACCTTC. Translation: CASSLRRGGGRGYTF.

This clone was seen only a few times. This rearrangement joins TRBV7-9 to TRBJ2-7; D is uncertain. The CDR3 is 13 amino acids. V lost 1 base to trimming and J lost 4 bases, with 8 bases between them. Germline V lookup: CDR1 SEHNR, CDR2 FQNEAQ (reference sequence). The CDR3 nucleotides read TGTGCCAGCAGCTTAGAATCTTCGTACGAGCAGTACTTC. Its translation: CASSLESSYEQYF.

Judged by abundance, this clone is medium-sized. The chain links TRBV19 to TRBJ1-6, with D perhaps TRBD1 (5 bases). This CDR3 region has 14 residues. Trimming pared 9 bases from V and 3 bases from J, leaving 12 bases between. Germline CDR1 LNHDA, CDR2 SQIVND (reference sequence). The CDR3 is CASRQRNYNSPLHF. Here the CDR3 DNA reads TGTGCCAGCCGACAGAGGAACTATAATTCACCCCTCCACTTT.

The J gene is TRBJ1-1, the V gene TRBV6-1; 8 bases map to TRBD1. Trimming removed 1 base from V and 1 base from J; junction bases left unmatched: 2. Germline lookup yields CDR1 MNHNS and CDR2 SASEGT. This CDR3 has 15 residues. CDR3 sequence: CASSEVGTGNTEAFF. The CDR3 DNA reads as TGTGCCAGCAGTGAAGTAGGGACAGGGAACACTGAAGCTTTCTTT.

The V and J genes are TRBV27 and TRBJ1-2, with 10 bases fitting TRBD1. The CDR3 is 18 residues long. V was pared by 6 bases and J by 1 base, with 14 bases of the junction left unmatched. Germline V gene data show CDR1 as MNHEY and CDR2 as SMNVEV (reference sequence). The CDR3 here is CASSPTGTGDIYNYGYTF. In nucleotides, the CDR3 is TGTGCCAGCAGCCCTACCGGGACAGGGGATATTTATAACTATGGCTACACCTTC.

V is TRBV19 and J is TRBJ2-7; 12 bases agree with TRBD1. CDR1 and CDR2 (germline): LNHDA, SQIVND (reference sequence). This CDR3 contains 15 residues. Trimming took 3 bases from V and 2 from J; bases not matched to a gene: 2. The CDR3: CASSMGQGATYEQYF. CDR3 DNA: TGTGCCAGTAGTATGGGACAGGGGGCGACCTACGAGCAGTACTTC.

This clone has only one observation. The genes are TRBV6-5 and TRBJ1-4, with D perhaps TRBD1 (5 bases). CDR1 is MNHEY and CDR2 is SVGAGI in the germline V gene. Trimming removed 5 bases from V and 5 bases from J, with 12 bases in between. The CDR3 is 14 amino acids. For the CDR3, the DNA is TGTGCCAGCAGTGTTCAGGGAAGGAATGAAAAACTGTTTTTT. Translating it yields CASSVQGRNEKLFF.

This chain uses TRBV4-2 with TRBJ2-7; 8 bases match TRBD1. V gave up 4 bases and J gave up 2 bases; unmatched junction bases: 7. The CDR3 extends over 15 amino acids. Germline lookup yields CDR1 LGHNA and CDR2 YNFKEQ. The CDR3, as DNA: TGTGCCAGCAGCCCCGTAGGGACAGGTCCCTACGAGCAGTACTTC. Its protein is CASSPVGTGPYEQYF.

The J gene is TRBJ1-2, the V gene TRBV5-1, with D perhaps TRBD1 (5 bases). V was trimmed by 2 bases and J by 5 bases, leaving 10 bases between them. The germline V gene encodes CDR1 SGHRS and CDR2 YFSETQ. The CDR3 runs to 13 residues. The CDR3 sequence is CASSFSGGYGYTF. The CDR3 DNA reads TGCGCCAGCAGCTTTTCCGGGGGGTATGGCTACACCTTC.

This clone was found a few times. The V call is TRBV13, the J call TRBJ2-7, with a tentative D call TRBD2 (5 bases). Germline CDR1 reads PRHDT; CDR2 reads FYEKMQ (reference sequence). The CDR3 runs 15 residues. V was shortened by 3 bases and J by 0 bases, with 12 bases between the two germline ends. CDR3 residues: CASSLRTPRSYEQYF. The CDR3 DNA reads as TGTGCCAGCAGCTTGAGGACTCCCCGCTCCTACGAGCAGTACTTC.

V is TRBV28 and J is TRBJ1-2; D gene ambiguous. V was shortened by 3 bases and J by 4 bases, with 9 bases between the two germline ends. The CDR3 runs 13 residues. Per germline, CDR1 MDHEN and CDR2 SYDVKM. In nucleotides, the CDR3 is TGTGCCAGCAGTTTTGGCCCAAGCTATGGCTACACCTTC. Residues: CASSFGPSYGYTF.

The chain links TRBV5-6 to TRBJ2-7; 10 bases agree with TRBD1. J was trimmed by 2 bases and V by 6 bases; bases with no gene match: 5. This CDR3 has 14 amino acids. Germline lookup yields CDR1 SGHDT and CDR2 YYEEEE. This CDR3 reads CASKIGTGAYEQYF. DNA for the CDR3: TGTGCCAGCAAAATCGGGACAGGGGCCTACGAGCAGTACTTC.